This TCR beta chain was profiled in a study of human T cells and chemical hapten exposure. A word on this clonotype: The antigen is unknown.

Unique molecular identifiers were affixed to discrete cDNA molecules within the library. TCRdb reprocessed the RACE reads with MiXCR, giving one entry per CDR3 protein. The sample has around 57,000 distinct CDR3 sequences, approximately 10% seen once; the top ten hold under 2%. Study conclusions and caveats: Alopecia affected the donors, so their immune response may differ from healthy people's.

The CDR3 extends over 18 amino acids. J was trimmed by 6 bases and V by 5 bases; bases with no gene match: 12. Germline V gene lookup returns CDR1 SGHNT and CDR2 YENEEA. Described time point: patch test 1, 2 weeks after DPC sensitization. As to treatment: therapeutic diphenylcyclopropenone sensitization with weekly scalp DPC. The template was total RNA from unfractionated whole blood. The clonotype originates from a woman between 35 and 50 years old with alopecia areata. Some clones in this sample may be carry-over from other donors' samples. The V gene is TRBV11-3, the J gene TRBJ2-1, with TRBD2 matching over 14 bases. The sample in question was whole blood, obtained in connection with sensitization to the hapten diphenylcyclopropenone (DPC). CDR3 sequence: CASSPGGTSGRSANEQFF. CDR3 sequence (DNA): TGTGCCAGCAGCCCCGGGGGGACTAGCGGGAGATCTGCCAATGAGCAGTTCTTC.